This T cell receptor (beta chain) came from a study of T cells in Graves' hyperthyroidism and ophthalmopathy. Researchers amplified the TCR beta CDR3 regions from RNA transcripts. The TCR CDR3 first-round RT-PCR relied on the HTBI primer set. TCRdb recomputed calls from the multiplex PCR reads with MiXCR, one row per CDR3 protein. The sample carries around 600,000 distinct CDR3 sequences, 14% recorded once. It was 10 ml of fresh peripheral blood that supplied the PBMCs. This clonotype was detected a few times. The antigen is not known. This may stem from a read error, because a much larger clone lies one nucleotide away. General observations from the study: Ophthalmopathy, as predicted by the model, came a median roughly 6.8 months after the prediction.

The CDR3 sequence is 17 residues long. Germline CDR1 SEHNR, CDR2 FQNEAQ (reference sequence). The receptor comes from a woman between 50 and 59 years old with Graves' ophthalmopathy. The specimen sequenced was blood. This chain connects TRBV7-9 to TRBJ2-7; 13 bases are a match to TRBD2. In nucleotides, the CDR3 is TGTGCCGGCAGCTTAACCCGACTAGCGGGAGGTTCCTACGAGCAGTACTTC. This translates into CAGSLTRLAGGSYEQYF.